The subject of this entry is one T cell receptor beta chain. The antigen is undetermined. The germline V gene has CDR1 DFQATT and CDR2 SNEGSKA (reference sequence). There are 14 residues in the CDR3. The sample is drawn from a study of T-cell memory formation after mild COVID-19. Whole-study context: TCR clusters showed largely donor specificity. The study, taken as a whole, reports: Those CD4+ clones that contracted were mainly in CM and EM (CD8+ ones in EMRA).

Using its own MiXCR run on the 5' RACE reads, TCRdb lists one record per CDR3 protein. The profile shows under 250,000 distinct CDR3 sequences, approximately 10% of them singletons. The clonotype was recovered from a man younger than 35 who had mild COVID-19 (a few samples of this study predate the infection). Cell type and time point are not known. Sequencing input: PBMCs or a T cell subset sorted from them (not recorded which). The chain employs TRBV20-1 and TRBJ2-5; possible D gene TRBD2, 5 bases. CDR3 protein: CRAQGGRRQETQYF. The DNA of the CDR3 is TGCAGAGCACAAGGCGGAAGGAGGCAAGAGACCCAGTACTTC.